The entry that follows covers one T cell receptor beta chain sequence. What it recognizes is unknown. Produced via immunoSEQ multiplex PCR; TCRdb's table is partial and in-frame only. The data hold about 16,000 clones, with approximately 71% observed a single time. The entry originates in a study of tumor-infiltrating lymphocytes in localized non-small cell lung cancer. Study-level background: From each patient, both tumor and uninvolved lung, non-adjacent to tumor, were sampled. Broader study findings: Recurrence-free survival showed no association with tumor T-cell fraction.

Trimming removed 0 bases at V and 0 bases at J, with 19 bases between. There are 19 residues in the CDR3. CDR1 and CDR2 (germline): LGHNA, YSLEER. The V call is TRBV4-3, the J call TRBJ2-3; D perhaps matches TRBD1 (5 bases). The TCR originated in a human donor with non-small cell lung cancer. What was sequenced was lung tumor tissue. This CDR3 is CASSQDLGRDLSSTDTQYF. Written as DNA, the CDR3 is TGCGCCAGCAGCCAAGATCTCGGCAGGGATTTATCTAGCACAGATACGCAGTATTTT.